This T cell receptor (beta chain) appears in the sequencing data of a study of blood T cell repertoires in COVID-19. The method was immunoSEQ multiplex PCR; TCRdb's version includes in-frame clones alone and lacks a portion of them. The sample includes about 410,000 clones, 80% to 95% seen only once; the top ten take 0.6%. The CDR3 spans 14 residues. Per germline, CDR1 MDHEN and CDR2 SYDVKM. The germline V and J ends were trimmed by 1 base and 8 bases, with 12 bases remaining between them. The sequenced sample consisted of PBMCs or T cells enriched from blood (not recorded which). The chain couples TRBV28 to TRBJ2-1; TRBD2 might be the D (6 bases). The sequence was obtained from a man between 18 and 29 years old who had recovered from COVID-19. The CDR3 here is CASSLSGDRDEQFF. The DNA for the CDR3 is TGTGCCAGCAGTTTATCGGGGGATCGGGATGAGCAGTTCTTC.